The source of this TCR beta chain is a study of T-cell reconstitution after alpha-beta-depleted transplantation in children. Broader study findings: Reported findings indicate that, about two months after transplant, alpha-beta T cells came from several hundred expanded clones, which were derived from non-depleted graft cells. T-cell counts and diversity were attributed mostly to newly produced T cells one year after transplant. High day-60 TCRbeta diversity in some patients came from surviving recipient T cells and thymic progenitors.

Germline CDR1 and CDR2: DFQATT and SNEGSKA (reference sequence). Trimming took 7 bases from V and 0 from J, leaving 16 bases between them. This CDR3 region has 14 residues. As it was prepared, the TCRbeta library received unique molecular identifiers. Using its own MiXCR run on the PCR reads, TCRdb lists one record per CDR3 protein. There are hundreds of thousands of distinct CDR3 sequences in the sample; around 13% occur only once, and over 2% lies in the top ten. This clonotype was counted between two and nine times. The antigen is not known. The specimen was PBMCs, mostly from graft donor cells, collected 360 days after TCRalphabeta/CD19-depleted stem cell transplant. The rearrangement joins TRBV20-1 to TRBJ2-7, with a weak D call TRBD2 (7 bases). The TCR originated in a male patient under 18 who had a stem cell transplant for acute myeloid leukemia, so the T cells may come from the graft donor. The CDR3, as DNA: TGCAGTGGAGCGGGACACTCCATCTCCTACGAGCAGTACTTC. Its protein is CSGAGHSISYEQYF.